Sequencing of this TCR beta chain was carried out in a study of cytomegalovirus exposure and HLA in healthy donors. The length of the CDR3 is 16 residues. CDR1 is MGHRA and CDR2 is YSYEKL in the germline V gene. With 1 base clipped from V and 2 bases from J, the junction kept 2 bases outside the gene matches. PCR primers comprised 60 Vbeta and 13 Jbeta primers. Method: immunoSEQ multiplex PCR; TCRdb's copy keeps in-frame clones and lacks some. In the table there are 60,000 to 70,000 clones, approximately 72% of which are singletons. Sequencing used PBMCs. This TCR derives from a woman in her twenties or thirties in good health and CMV-seronegative. The chain recombines TRBV4-1 with TRBJ2-6, with TRBD1 identical over 7 bases. The CDR3: CASSQGQGAGANVLTF. DNA of the CDR3: TGCGCCAGCAGCCAAGGTCAGGGGGCTGGGGCCAACGTCCTGACTTTC.